What follows describes a single T cell receptor beta chain. As yet, its antigen is unknown. This specimen comes from a study of OX40 agonist ivuxolimab in advanced cancers. On the study more broadly: Patients undergoing dose escalation presented with hepatocellular carcinoma, melanoma, renal cell or head and neck cancer. Study-wide points: CD4+ and CD8+ T cells in blood underwent clonal expansion by week 6 at 0.1 to 3.0 mg/kg.

Germline CDR1 is MGHRA and CDR2 is YSYEKL. V lost 1 base to trimming and J lost 1 base, with 7 bases between them. The CDR3 spans 14 residues. Sequencing used immunoSEQ multiplex PCR; TCRdb keeps in-frame clones, though not all of them. The data hold 30,000 to 40,000 clones, with about nine tenths observed a single time. V and J are TRBV4-1 and TRBJ1-1; no firm D call. The receptor was derived from an adult with an advanced solid tumor such as melanoma, head and neck, liver or kidney cancer. The specimen was CD4+ or CD8+ T cells sorted from blood, collected in a trial of the OX40 agonist ivuxolimab. CDR3 coding DNA: TGCGCCAGCAGCCAAGGCAGGAGGAACACTGAAGCTTTCTTT. Translated: CASSQGRRNTEAFF.